The 31 T cell receptor beta chains below come from one sample, sequenced in a study of blood T cell repertoires in COVID-19. The protocol was immunoSEQ multiplex PCR, while the TCRdb copy is restricted to in-frame clones and leaves out a portion. The table records some 160,000 clones, 78% of them present only once. The sample was peripheral blood. All receptors derive from a woman of 80 years or more with acute or convalescent COVID-19.

This clone was seen more than once but under ten times. This rearrangement joins TRBV5-1 to TRBJ1-1, with a weak D call TRBD1 (5 bases). With 1 base removed from V and 5 bases from J, the gap between germline ends came to 12 bases. Germline assignment: CDR1 SGHRS and CDR2 YFSETQ. This CDR3 spans 14 amino acids. The CDR3 loop reads CASSLIPGETEAFF. The CDR3 DNA is TGCGCCAGCAGCTTGATCCCGGGGGAGACTGAAGCTTTCTTT.

Only a few counts were recorded for this clone. V and J are TRBV28 and TRBJ2-1; 7 positions match TRBD2. Trimming at V came to 1 base and at J to 12 bases, leaving 6 bases not matched to a gene. The CDR3 totals 13 residues. Per germline, CDR1 MDHEN and CDR2 SYDVKM. This chain's CDR3 is CASSLFPRGVQFF. The CDR3 nucleotides are TGTGCCAGCAGTTTATTCCCTCGGGGGGTGCAGTTCTTC.

This chain connects TRBV7-9 to TRBJ1-2, with 11 nucleotides matching TRBD1. CDR1 SEHNR and CDR2 FQNEAQ come from the germline V gene (reference sequence). This CDR3 spans 16 amino acids. Losses at the gene ends were 5 bases for V and 6 bases for J; bases not matched to a gene: 11. CDR3 bases: TGTGCCAGCAGCGGCCAGGACAGGGGGCGATCTAATGGCTACACCTTC. Encoded protein: CASSGQDRGRSNGYTF.

The chain has TRBV24-1 and TRBJ2-5; 13 bases map to TRBD2. The CDR3 is made up of 17 amino acids. Germline lookup yields CDR1 KGHDR and CDR2 SFDVKD. The trim removed 0 bases at V and 1 base at J, leaving 1 base unmatched. The CDR3 DNA follows: TGTGCCACCAGTGATTTGGGACTAGCGGGAGCCCAAGAGACCCAGTACTTC. Amino acid sequence: CATSDLGLAGAQETQYF.

The table lists this clone with a count of one. The gene calls are TRBV3-1 (or the pseudogene TRBV3-2) and TRBJ1-4; 9 bases line up with TRBD1. This CDR3 is 14 amino acids long. Unmatched junction bases numbered 4, after V lost 3 bases and J lost 8 bases. Germline V lookup: CDR1 LGHDT, CDR2 YNNKEL (reference sequence). The DNA of the CDR3 is TGTGCCAGCAGCCAGCGACAGGGGGTAGAAAAACTGTTTTTT. Amino acid sequence: CASSQRQGVEKLFF.

The CDR3 DNA reads as TGTGCCATCAGTGACAAGGACAGGGGATACAACACAGATACGCAGTATTTT. Amino acid sequence: CAISDKDRGYNTDTQYF. V gene TRBV10-3 combines with J gene TRBJ2-3; 9 bases fit TRBD1. This CDR3 is built from 17 residues. J lost 2 bases, V lost 3 bases, and 9 bases had no gene match. CDR1 ENHRY and CDR2 SYGVKD come from the germline V gene.

This clone was recorded at least ten times. The gene calls are TRBV2 and TRBJ2-5, with D hard to call. Germline V gives CDR1 SNHLY, CDR2 FYNNEI. This CDR3 is built from 15 residues. V dropped 2 bases and J dropped 0 bases, with 10 bases sitting between them. CDR3 region: CASSEQTQYQETQYF. The CDR3, as DNA: TGTGCCAGCAGTGAACAGACTCAATACCAAGAGACCCAGTACTTC. Based on the CDR3 plus reference TRBV2 and TRBJ2-5, the full variable domain is EPEVTQTPSHQVTQMGQEVILRCVPISNHLYFYWYRQILGQKVEFLVSFYNNEISEKSEIFDDQFSVERPDGSNFTLKIRSTKLEDSAMYFCASSEQTQYQETQYFGPGTRLLVL.

V is TRBV5-1 and J is TRBJ2-1; D gene unclear. V was trimmed by 1 base and J by 8 bases, leaving 4 bases between them. Germline loops: CDR1 SGHRS, CDR2 YFSETQ. This CDR3 is built from 11 residues. CDR3: CASSLSYEQFF. CDR3 nucleotides: TGCGCCAGCAGCTTGTCATATGAGCAGTTCTTC. Based on the CDR3 plus reference TRBV5-1 and TRBJ2-1, the full variable domain is KAGVTQTPRYLIKTRGQQVTLSCSPISGHRSVSWYQQTPGQGLQFLFEYFSETQRNKGNFPGRFSGRQFSNSRSEMNVSTLELGDSALYLCASSLSYEQFFGPGTRLTVL.

The chain couples TRBV28 to TRBJ2-3, with 13 bases lining up with TRBD2. The CDR3 contains 18 residues. The J segment lost 3 bases and the V segment lost 4 bases, leaving 10 bases of the junction unmatched. The germline V gene encodes CDR1 MDHEN and CDR2 SYDVKM. This CDR3 reads CASSSGRTSGSLTDTQYF. DNA of the CDR3: TGTGCCAGCAGTTCAGGGCGGACTAGCGGGAGTCTGACAGATACGCAGTATTTT.

This chain connects TRBV30 to TRBJ2-7, with a weak D call TRBD2 (6 bases). This CDR3 spans 13 amino acids. Germline CDR1 and CDR2: GTSNPN and SVGIG (reference sequence). The V end lost 7 bases, the J end lost 6 bases, and 19 bases lay between the germline ends. The DNA for the CDR3 is TGTGCCTCGAAGTCGGGGGATTCAGTCGAGCAGTACTTC. Encoded protein: CASKSGDSVEQYF.

The chain is built from TRBV19 and TRBJ1-6; TRBD1 agrees at 7 bases. The CDR3 loop spans 20 amino acids. CDR1 is LNHDA and CDR2 is SQIVND in the germline V gene (reference sequence). Losses at the gene ends were 1 base for V and 6 bases for J; bases not matched to a gene: 18. CDR3 in DNA: TGTGCCAGTAGTATAGTCCGGGACAGCAGTATATTACCCCTTAATTCACCCCTCCACTTT. The encoded protein is CASSIVRDSSILPLNSPLHF.

The V gene is TRBV24-1, the J gene TRBJ2-1; TRBD1 matches 11 bases. The CDR3 covers 15 residues. Germline CDR1 KGHDR, CDR2 SFDVKD. V trimming: 3 bases; J trimming: 10 bases; junction bases outside the gene matches: 7. The CDR3 coding sequence is TGTGCCACCAGTGATCGCCGGACAGGGGGCTGGGAGCAGTTCTTC. It is translated as CATSDRRTGGWEQFF.

DNA of the CDR3: TGTGCCAGCAGTGTGGAGCGCCCAGATACGCAGTATTTT. It is translated as CASSVERPDTQYF. The rearrangement uses TRBV2 and TRBJ2-3; no firm D call. Looked up from germline, CDR1 is SNHLY and CDR2 is FYNNEI. Trimming removed 4 bases from V and 4 bases from J, with 9 bases in between. The CDR3 is 13 residues long. The complete variable domain, with remaining parts taken from reference TRBV2 and TRBJ2-3, reads EPEVTQTPSHQVTQMGQEVILRCVPISNHLYFYWYRQILGQKVEFLVSFYNNEISEKSEIFDDQFSVERPDGSNFTLKIRSTKLEDSAMYFCASSVERPDTQYFGPGTRLTVL.

The chain combines TRBV19 with TRBJ1-5; no clear D gene. Germline V lookup: CDR1 LNHDA, CDR2 SQIVND (reference sequence). The CDR3 is 15 amino acids. The V end was cut by 1 base, the J end by 0 bases, with 7 bases between. This chain's CDR3 is CASSIATYSNQPQHF. Written as DNA, the CDR3 is TGTGCCAGTAGTATAGCGACATATAGCAATCAGCCCCAGCATTTT.

The CDR3 nucleotides read TGTGCCAGTAGTATAGATAGGGACAGGGACTTCTATAATTCACCCCTCCACTTT. This encodes CASSIDRDRDFYNSPLHF. The chain links TRBV19 to TRBJ1-6; 9 bases fit TRBD1. CDR3 size: 18 residues. Germline loops: CDR1 LNHDA, CDR2 SQIVND (reference sequence). Trimming at V came to 0 bases and at J to 3 bases, leaving 6 bases not matched to a gene.

The genes are TRBV5-1 and TRBJ1-2; D is perhaps TRBD1 (5 bases). Per the germline V gene, CDR1 is SGHRS and CDR2 is YFSETQ. The V end was cut by 1 base, the J end by 7 bases, with 11 bases between. This CDR3 has 13 residues. CDR3 nucleotide sequence: TGCGCCAGCAGCTTGACCCAGGGTTCTGGCTACACCTTC. Translation: CASSLTQGSGYTF.

The chain has TRBV5-1 and TRBJ2-5; 7 positions match TRBD1. This CDR3 spans 13 amino acids. With 4 bases clipped from V and 4 bases from J, the junction kept 4 bases outside the gene matches. The V gene's germline CDR1 is SGHRS and CDR2 YFSETQ. In DNA, the CDR3 is TGCGCCAGCAGCCTAGGGGGCTCAGAGACCCAGTACTTC. As protein: CASSLGGSETQYF. The variable domain in full, completed from reference TRBV5-1 and TRBJ2-5, reads KAGVTQTPRYLIKTRGQQVTLSCSPISGHRSVSWYQQTPGQGLQFLFEYFSETQRNKGNFPGRFSGRQFSNSRSEMNVSTLELGDSALYLCASSLGGSETQYFGPGTRLLVL.

This chain uses TRBV27 with TRBJ2-1; 12 bases fit TRBD2. CDR1 is MNHEY, CDR2 SMNVEV, per germline (reference sequence). The V and J ends lost 1 base and 6 bases, in that order; junction bases with no gene match: 1. This CDR3 contains 15 residues. The CDR3 bases are TGTGCCAGCAGTTTATTACTAGCGGGGGGCAATGAGCAGTTCTTC. Amino acids: CASSLLLAGGNEQFF.

This clone was counted between two and nine times. The rearrangement links TRBV5-1 to TRBJ1-6; no firm D call. The germline gives CDR1 SGHRS, CDR2 YFSETQ. Trimming cost V 0 bases and J 10 bases, with 14 bases left between them. The CDR3 has 15 residues. The CDR3 is CASSLEEGIRSPLHF. The CDR3 DNA is TGCGCCAGCAGCTTGGAGGAGGGAATCCGCTCACCCCTCCACTTT.

This clone has only one observation. This rearrangement joins TRBV14 to TRBJ2-1; 8 nucleotides align to TRBD2. Germline CDR1 SGHDN, CDR2 FVKESK. The CDR3 length is 15 residues. Germline trimming cut 2 bases from V and 9 bases from J; bases unmatched to any gene: 9. This chain's CDR3 is CASSQLKGLVGEQFF. The CDR3 coding sequence is TGTGCCAGCAGCCAACTCAAGGGACTAGTCGGTGAGCAGTTCTTC.

The V gene is TRBV30, the J gene TRBJ1-6, with D uncertain. The CDR3 covers 13 residues. V lost 0 bases, J lost 9 bases, and 9 bases lay in between. CDR1 and CDR2 (germline): GTSNPN, SVGIG (reference sequence). CDR3 DNA: TGTGCCTGGAGTGTATCCCGGGGTTCACCCCTCCACTTT. Residues: CAWSVSRGSPLHF.

The rearrangement joins TRBV4-1 to TRBJ2-1; no definite D call. The CDR3 extends over 16 amino acids. Trimming stripped 3 bases from V and 0 bases from J, with 12 bases between. Germline V lookup: CDR1 MGHRA, CDR2 YSYEKL. This chain's CDR3 is CASSQFHASSYNEQFF. The CDR3 DNA is TGCGCCAGCAGCCAGTTTCACGCTAGCTCCTACAATGAGCAGTTCTTC.

V usage is TRBV28 and J usage is TRBJ2-5; 9 bases map to TRBD2. The V and J ends lost 4 bases and 1 base, in that order; junction bases with no gene match: 4. CDR3 length: 15 residues. Germline V CDR1 and CDR2: MDHEN, SYDVKM. The CDR3 region is CASSSSGTAQETQYF. The CDR3 nucleotides are TGTGCCAGCAGTTCTAGCGGGACCGCCCAAGAGACCCAGTACTTC.

This chain uses TRBV15 with TRBJ2-7; D is undetermined. Germline CDR1 and CDR2: LNHNV and YYDKDF (reference sequence). This CDR3 has 15 residues. Trimming cost V 1 base and J 2 bases, with 12 bases left between them. CDR3: CATSRASEVTYEQYF. For the CDR3, the DNA is TGTGCCACCAGCAGAGCGTCAGAAGTCACCTACGAGCAGTACTTC.

The rearrangement joins TRBV19 to TRBJ1-3, with TRBD1 identical over 9 bases. This CDR3 has 13 residues. The germline CDR1 and CDR2 sequences are LNHDA and SQIVND (reference sequence). The trim removed 3 bases at V and 7 bases at J, leaving 1 base unmatched. The CDR3: CASSIGQGNTIYF. CDR3 in DNA: TGTGCCAGTAGTATCGGACAGGGGAACACCATATATTTT.

The rearrangement links TRBV6-5 to TRBJ1-2; a weak D match, TRBD1 (6 bases). The CDR3 contains 14 residues. Germline CDR1 MNHEY, CDR2 SVGAGI. The V and J ends lost 5 bases and 3 bases respectively, with 13 bases between them. In DNA form, the CDR3 reads TGTGCCAGCAGTCCACAGGGCGTACACTATGGCTACACCTTC. Encoded protein: CASSPQGVHYGYTF.

V and J are TRBV11-2 and TRBJ1-5; 8 nucleotides match TRBD1. The CDR3 has 13 amino acids. The J segment lost 7 bases and the V segment lost 8 bases, leaving 7 bases of the junction unmatched. Germline CDR1 SGHAT, CDR2 FQNNGV. The CDR3 loop reads CASGQGREQPQHF. The CDR3 DNA reads as TGTGCCAGCGGACAGGGTAGGGAGCAGCCCCAGCATTTT.

This rearrangement joins TRBV2 to TRBJ2-4; 8 bases fit TRBD2. The CDR3 extends over 15 amino acids. Germline lookup yields CDR1 SNHLY and CDR2 FYNNEI. V lost 2 bases, J lost 8 bases, and 8 bases stayed unmatched. The CDR3 DNA sequence: TGTGCCAGCAGTGAATTTCGGGTCGGGGGGGACATTCAGTACTTC. Translation gives CASSEFRVGGDIQYF.

V is TRBV11-2 and J is TRBJ2-1; 8 bases map to TRBD2. Germline CDR1 is SGHAT and CDR2 is FQNNGV. The CDR3 is 15 amino acids. Trimming cost V 5 bases and J 0 bases; bases outside gene matches: 3. The CDR3 DNA reads as TGTGCCAGCAGCCCCCGGGGGGGCTCCTACAATGAGCAGTTCTTC. It is translated as CASSPRGGSYNEQFF.

The chain employs TRBV11-3 and TRBJ2-1; 7 bases agree with TRBD1. CDR3 size: 13 residues. The germline V gene encodes CDR1 SGHNT and CDR2 YENEEA. With V trimmed by 11 bases and J by 6 bases, 10 bases remained unmatched. The CDR3, as DNA: TGTGCCTCCCCCAGGGGGTGGTGCAATGAGCAGTTCTTC. Amino acid sequence: CASPRGWCNEQFF.

The chain employs TRBV6-6 and TRBJ1-5; D uncertain. Germline V lookup: CDR1 MNHNY, CDR2 SVGAGI (reference sequence). There are 15 residues in the CDR3. V lost 4 bases to trimming and J lost 3 bases, with 13 bases between them. CDR3 region: CASSSGSSHNQPQHF. CDR3 coding DNA: TGTGCCAGCAGTTCCGGGTCCTCCCACAATCAGCCCCAGCATTTT.